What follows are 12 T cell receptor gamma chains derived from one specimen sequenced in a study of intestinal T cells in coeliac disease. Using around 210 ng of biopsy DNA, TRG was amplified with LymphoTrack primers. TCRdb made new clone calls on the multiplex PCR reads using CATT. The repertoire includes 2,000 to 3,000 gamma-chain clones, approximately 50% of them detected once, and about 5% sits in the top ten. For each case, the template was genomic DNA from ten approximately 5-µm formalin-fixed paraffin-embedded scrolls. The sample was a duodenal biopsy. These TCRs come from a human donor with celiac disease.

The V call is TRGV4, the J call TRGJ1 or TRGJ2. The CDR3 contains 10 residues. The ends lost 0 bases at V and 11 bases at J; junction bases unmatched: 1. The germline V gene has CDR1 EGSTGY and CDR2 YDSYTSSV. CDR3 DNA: TGTGCCACCTGGGATGGGGAGAAACTCTTT. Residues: CATWDGEKLF.

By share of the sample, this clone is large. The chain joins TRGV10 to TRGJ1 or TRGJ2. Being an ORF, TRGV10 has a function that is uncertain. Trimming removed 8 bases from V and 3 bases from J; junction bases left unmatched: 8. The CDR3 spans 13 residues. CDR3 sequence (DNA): TGTGCTGCGTGGGATCACCTTTATTATAAGAAACTCTTT. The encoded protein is CAAWDHLYYKKLF.

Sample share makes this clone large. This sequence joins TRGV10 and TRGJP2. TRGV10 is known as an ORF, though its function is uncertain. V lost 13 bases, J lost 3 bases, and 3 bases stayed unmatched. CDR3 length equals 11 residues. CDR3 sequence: CAGRSDWIKTF. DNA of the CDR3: TGTGCTGGTCGTAGTGATTGGATCAAGACGTTT.

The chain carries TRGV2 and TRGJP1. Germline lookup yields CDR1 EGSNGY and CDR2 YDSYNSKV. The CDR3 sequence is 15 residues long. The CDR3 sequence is CAPGTGVGTGWFKIF. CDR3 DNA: TGTGCACCTGGGACGGGGGTAGGCACTGGTTGGTTCAAGATATTT.

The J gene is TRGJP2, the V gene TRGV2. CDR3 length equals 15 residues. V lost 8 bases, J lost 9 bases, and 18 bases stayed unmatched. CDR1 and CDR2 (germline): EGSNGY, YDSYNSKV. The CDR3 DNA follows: TGTGCCACCTTGGGACAGTCGGGAGTGAATTGGATCAAGACGTTT. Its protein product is CATLGQSGVNWIKTF.

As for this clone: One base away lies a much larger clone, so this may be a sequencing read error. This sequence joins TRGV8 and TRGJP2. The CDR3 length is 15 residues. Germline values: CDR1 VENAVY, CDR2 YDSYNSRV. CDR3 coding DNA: TGTGCCACCCGGGATATCGAAACAAGTGATTGGATCAAGACGTTT. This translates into CATRDIETSDWIKTF.

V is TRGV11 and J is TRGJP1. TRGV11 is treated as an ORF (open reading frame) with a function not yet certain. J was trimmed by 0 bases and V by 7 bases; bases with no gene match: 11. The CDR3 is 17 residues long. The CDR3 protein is CACWIGGFYTTGWFKIF. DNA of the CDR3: TGTGCCTGCTGGATCGGTGGGTTTTATACCACTGGTTGGTTCAAGATATTT.

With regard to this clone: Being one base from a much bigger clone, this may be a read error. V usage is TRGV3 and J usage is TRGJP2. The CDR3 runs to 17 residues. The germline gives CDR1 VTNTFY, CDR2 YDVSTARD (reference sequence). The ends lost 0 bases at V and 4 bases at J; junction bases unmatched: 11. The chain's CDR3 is CATWDRPTAYSDWIKTF. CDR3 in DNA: TGTGCCACCTGGGACAGGCCCACAGCTTATAGTGATTGGATCAAGACGTTT.

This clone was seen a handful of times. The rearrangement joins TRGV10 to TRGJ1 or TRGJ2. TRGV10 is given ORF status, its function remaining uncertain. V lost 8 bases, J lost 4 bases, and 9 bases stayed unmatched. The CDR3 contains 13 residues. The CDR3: CAAWDWGYYKKLF. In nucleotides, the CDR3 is TGTGCTGCGTGGGATTGGGGATATTATAAGAAACTCTTT.

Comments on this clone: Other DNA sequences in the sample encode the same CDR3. CDR3: CATWDGHTTGWFKIF. CDR3 bases: TGTGCCACCTGGGACGGTCATACCACTGGTTGGTTCAAGATATTT. This chain joins TRGV2 and TRGJP1. The CDR3 totals 15 residues. The germline gives CDR1 EGSNGY, CDR2 YDSYNSKV. V gave up 1 base and J gave up 0 bases; unmatched junction bases: 2.

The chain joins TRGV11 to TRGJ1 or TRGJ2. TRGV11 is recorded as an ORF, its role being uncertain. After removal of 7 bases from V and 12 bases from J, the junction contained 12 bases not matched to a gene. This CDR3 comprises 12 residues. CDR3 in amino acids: CACWIGSRGKLF. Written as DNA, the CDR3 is TGTGCCTGCTGGATAGGCAGTCGTGGGAAACTCTTT.

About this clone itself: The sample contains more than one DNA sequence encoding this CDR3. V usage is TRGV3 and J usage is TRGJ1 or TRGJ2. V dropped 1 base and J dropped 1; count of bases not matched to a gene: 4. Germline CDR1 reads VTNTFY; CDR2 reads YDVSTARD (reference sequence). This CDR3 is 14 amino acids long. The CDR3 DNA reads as TGTGCCACCTGGGACAGACCCAATTATTATAAGAAACTCTTT. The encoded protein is CATWDRPNYYKKLF.